This TCR beta chain was identified during a study of CD8+CD57+ T cells in acquired aplastic anemia. Overall study context: Mean yield of DNA from sorted CD4+ and CD8+ cells was 3 to 3.5 ug. The study obtained roughly 10 million reads on average for CD4+ cells from healthy donors.

The CDR3 totals 15 residues. Germline CDR1 and CDR2: SGHVS and FQNEAQ. V lost 5 bases, J lost 14 bases, and 15 bases stayed unmatched. Notes on the study in general: Patients had twenty-nine CD8+ CDR3 sequences in common with controls (the shared set). Significant differences in CD8+ Simpson's diversity were not observed between patients and controls.

Of note for this clonotype: Its antigen is unknown.

Genomic DNA was employed as the template in profiling TCR beta VDJ and CDR3. TCRdb ran MiXCR on the reads and lists one entry per CDR3 protein. Here the sample spans hundreds of thousands of distinct CDR3 sequences, just under 70% being singletons. Sequenced sample: sorted CD4+, CD8+, or CD8+CD57+ T cells (not recorded which) from PBMCs. The chain has TRBV7-8 and TRBJ1-6; 7 positions agree with TRBD1. The sequence came from a human donor in good health, serving as a control. The DNA for the CDR3 is TGTGCCAGCAGCCCGACAGGGCACTATGGCTACACCCTCCACTTT. It translates to CASSPTGHYGYTLHF.